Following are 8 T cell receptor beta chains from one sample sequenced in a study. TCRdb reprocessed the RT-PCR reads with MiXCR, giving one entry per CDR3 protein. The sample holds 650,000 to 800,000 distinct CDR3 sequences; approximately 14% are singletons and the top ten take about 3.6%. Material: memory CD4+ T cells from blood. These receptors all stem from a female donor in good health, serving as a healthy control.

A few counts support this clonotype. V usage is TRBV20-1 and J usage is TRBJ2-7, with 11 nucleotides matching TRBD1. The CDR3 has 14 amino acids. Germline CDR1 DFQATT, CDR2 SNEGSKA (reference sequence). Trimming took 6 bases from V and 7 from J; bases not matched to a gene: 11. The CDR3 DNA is TGCAGTGCCCCCAACGGACAGGGGGCCGGGGAGCAGTACTTC. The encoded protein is CSAPNGQGAGEQYF.

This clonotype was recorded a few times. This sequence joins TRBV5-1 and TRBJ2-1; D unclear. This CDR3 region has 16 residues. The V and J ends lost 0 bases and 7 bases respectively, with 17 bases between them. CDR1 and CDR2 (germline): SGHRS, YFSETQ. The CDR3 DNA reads TGCGCCAGCAGCTTGGAGGGCAGCACACGACGGAATGAGCAGTTCTTC. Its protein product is CASSLEGSTRRNEQFF.

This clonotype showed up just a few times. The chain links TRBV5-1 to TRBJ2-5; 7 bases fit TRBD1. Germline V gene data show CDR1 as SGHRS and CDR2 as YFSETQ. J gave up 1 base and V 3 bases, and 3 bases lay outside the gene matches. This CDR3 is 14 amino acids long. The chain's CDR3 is CASSSGQIQETQYF. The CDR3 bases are TGCGCCAGCAGCTCGGGACAGATCCAAGAGACCCAGTACTTC.

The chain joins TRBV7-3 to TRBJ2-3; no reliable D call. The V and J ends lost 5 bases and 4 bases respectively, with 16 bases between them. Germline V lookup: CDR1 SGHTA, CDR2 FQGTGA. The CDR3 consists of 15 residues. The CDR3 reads CASSLRTTWADTQYF. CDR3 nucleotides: TGTGCCAGCAGCCTACGAACTACCTGGGCAGATACGCAGTATTTT.

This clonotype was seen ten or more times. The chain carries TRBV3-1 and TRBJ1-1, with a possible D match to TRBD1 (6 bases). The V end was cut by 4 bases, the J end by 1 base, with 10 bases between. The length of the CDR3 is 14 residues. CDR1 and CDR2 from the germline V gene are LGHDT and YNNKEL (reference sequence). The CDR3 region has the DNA TGTGCCAGCAGCCGTGGACAGACGAACACTGAAGCTTTCTTT. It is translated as CASSRGQTNTEAFF. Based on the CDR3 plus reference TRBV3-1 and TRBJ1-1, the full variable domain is DTAVSQTPKYLVTQMGNDKSIKCEQNLGHDTMYWYKQDSKKFLKIMFSYNNKELIINETVPNRFSPKSPDKAHLNLHINSLELGDSAVYFCASSRGQTNTEAFFGQGTRLTVV.

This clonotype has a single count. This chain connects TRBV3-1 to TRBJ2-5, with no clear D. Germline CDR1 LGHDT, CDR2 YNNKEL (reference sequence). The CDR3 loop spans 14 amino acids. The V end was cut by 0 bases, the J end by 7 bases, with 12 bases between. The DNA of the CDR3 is TGTGCCAGCAGCCAAGATGCCGGCTCAGGGACCCAGTACTTC. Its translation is CASSQDAGSGTQYF.

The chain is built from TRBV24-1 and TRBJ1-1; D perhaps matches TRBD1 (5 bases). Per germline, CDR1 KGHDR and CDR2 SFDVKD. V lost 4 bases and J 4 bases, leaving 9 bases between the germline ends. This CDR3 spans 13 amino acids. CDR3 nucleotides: TGTGCCACCAGTGAGAGGGGTGGCACTGAAGCTTTCTTT. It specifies CATSERGGTEAFF.

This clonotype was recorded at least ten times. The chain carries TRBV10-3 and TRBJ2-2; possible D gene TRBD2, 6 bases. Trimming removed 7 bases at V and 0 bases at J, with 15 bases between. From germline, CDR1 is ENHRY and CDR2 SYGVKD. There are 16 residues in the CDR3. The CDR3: CAITAGRNANTGELFF. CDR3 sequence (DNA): TGTGCCATCACCGCGGGACGCAACGCGAACACCGGGGAGCTGTTTTTT.